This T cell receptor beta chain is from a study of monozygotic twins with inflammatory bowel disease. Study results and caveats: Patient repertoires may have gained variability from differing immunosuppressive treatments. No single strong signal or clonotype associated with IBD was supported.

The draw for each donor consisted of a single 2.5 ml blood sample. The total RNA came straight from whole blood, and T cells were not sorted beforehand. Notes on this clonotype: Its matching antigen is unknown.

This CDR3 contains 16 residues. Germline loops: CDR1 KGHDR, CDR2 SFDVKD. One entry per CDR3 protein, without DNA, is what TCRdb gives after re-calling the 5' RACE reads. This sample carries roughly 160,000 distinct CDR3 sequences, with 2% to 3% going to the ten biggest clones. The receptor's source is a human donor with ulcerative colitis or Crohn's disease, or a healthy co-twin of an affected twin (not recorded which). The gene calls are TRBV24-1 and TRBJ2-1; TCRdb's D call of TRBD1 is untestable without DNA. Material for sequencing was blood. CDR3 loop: CATSDVTRGEYDEQFF.